These T cell receptor beta chains were read from a single sample in a study of T cell clonotyping in hematopoietic cell transplantation. Profiled with immunoSEQ multiplex PCR; TCRdb holds only in-frame clones, not every one. The profile shows about 29,000 clones, about 74% of them singletons. The sample in question was peripheral blood mononuclear cells, obtained before stem cell transplant. These receptors originate from a woman aged 25 to 45 with chronic myeloid leukemia. Some clones in this sample may be carry-over from other donors' samples. Both conserved end residues are part of each CDR3. The order of the fields is clone size, CDR3 length, V gene, CDR3 protein. The size entry is marked missing in some rows and otherwise reads once, few, many or a size class.

size: NA
length: 14
V: TRBV9
CDR3: CASGSSTPRTEAFF

size: NA
length: 15
V: TRBV30
CDR3: CAWTGQGIGNQPQHF

size: NA
length: 13
V: TRBV2
CDR3: CASKTSGENEQFF

size: NA
length: 12
V: TRBV10-3
CDR3: CAIRGSGNTIYF

size: NA
length: 14
V: TRBV7-6
CDR3: CASSPGQGSDTQYF

size: NA
length: 15
V: TRBV6-1
CDR3: CASSAGTASQETQYF

size: NA
length: 17
V: TRBV4-1
CDR3: CASSQERAGGSHSPLHF

size: NA
length: 14
V: TRBV30
CDR3: CAWSANGQGQTQYF

size: NA
length: 16
V: TRBV15
CDR3: CATSRGQVVANTEAFF

size: NA
length: 15
V: TRBV30
CDR3: CAWSEVQGSYEKLFF

size: NA
length: 14
V: TRBV6-9
CDR3: CARKLAGTYNEQFF

size: NA
length: 16
V: TRBV30
CDR3: CASIQGQGFFNYGYTF

size: once
length: 14
V: TRBV7-6
CDR3: CASSFLLSGNTIYF

size: NA
length: 14
V: TRBV6-5
CDR3: CASSYSAGMRGYTF

size: once
length: 13
V: TRBV5-1
CDR3: CASSLAANTEAFF

size: few
length: 12
V: TRBV30
CDR3: CAVDRGGEKLFF

size: NA
length: 12
V: TRBV6-1
CDR3: CASSEHSYEQYF

size: NA
length: 16
V: TRBV7-9
CDR3: CASSLALRTAEYGYTF

size: NA
length: 15
V: TRBV2
CDR3: CASSDVAAGTDTQYF

size: NA
length: 15
V: TRBV25-1
CDR3: CASSGSGGRNTEAFF

size: few
length: 13
V: TRBV5-1
CDR3: CASSIRQGQPQHF

size: NA
length: 14
V: TRBV7-9
CDR3: CASSFGQAGGGYTF

size: NA
length: 15
V: TRBV7-8
CDR3: CASSYSNLGQGGYTF

size: once
length: 16
V: TRBV11-2
CDR3: CASSLAEWSSGNTIYF

size: NA
length: 16
V: TRBV14
CDR3: CASSQEEKTGAYEQYF

size: few
length: 14
V: TRBV18
CDR3: CASSPRQGGTEAFF

size: NA
length: 12
V: TRBV30
CDR3: CAWSAGSTEAFF

size: NA
length: 14
V: TRBV7-9
CDR3: CASSLDRGNSPLHF

size: NA
length: 13
V: TRBV29-1
CDR3: CSVDPTGAGELFF

size: NA
length: 15
V: TRBV9
CDR3: CASSVGSYGSYEQYF

size: NA
length: 13
V: TRBV6-1
CDR3: CASRVASNQPQHF

size: once
length: 14
V: TRBV7-9
CDR3: CASSPWDGAHEQYF

size: NA
length: 15
V: TRBV25-1
CDR3: CASNPPGGSYNEQFF

size: NA
length: 16
V: TRBV9
CDR3: CASSVGPAATQGAQYF

size: NA
length: 14
V: TRBV5-4
CDR3: CASSLLSGGETQYF

size: NA
length: 15
V: TRBV10-3
CDR3: CAISEGPGLWYGYTF

size: NA
length: 17
V: TRBV19
CDR3: CASSRRQDSHMNTEAFF

size: few
length: 14
V: TRBV14
CDR3: CASSWTLSSYEQYF

size: NA
length: 14
V: TRBV7-2
CDR3: CASSSVGRVGGYTF

size: NA
length: 18
V: TRBV7-2
CDR3: CASSLGIQGGKMNTEAFF

size: NA
length: 13
V: TRBV30
CDR3: CAWGRDRTYEQYF

size: NA
length: 15
V: TRBV5-1
CDR3: CASSLVPGGNTEAFF

size: NA
length: 12
V: TRBV7-9
CDR3: CASSRETAQNTF

size: NA
length: 15
V: TRBV6-5
CDR3: CASSNPGQGRDTQYF

size: NA
length: 11
V: TRBV29-1
CDR3: CSVEAAHGYTF

size: NA
length: 15
V: TRBV6-1
CDR3: CASSVNSRMNTEAFF

size: NA
length: 12
V: TRBV5-1
CDR3: CASSAEGRQAFF

size: NA
length: 14
V: TRBV9
CDR3: CASSASGGSETQYF

size: NA
length: 14
V: TRBV30
CDR3: CAWSGGGQNQPQHF

size: NA
length: 16
V: TRBV5-6
CDR3: CASSLVGATANYGYTF

size: NA
length: 14
V: TRBV2
CDR3: CASSERYSNQPQHF

size: NA
length: 16
V: TRBV7-6
CDR3: CASSLDVGGSGNTIYF

size: few
length: 11
V: TRBV5-1
CDR3: CASSFYREQFF

size: NA
length: 18
V: TRBV4-1
CDR3: CASSQEGGGRMPWTEAFF

size: NA
length: 10
V: TRBV28
CDR3: CASRAYGYTF

size: NA
length: 18
V: TRBV13
CDR3: CASSLVGTSGGSTDTQYF

size: NA
length: 13
V: TRBV30
CDR3: CAWSVRQGNGYTF

size: NA
length: 11
V: TRBV30
CDR3: CAWSVLVELFF

size: NA
length: 20
V: TRBV27
CDR3: CASRYRGRPGTQLTNTEAFF

size: NA
length: 15
V: TRBV5-6
CDR3: CASSLEGVSHYEQYF